The TCR beta chain under discussion was sequenced for a study of blood T cell repertoires in COVID-19. The overall study: The cDNA or gDNA used as material had been derived from T cells, B-cell-depleted T cells, or PBMCs.

CDR1 is SNHLY and CDR2 is FYNNEI in the germline V gene. V dropped 8 bases and J dropped 4; count of bases not matched to a gene: 5. There are 14 residues in the CDR3. In the original analysis: Amplified reference gene primers provided the basis for estimating nucleated cell counts. Sequencing was performed with immunoSEQ multiplex PCR; in TCRdb, only in-frame clones are kept and a portion is missing. V and J calls plus clone size are reproduced from that table; the DNA served to infer D and trimming. The data hold roughly 360,000 clones, with around 86% observed a single time. The sample taken for sequencing was PBMCs or T cells enriched from blood (not recorded which). This TCR came from a woman aged 50 to 60 who had recovered from COVID-19. V is TRBV2 and J is TRBJ1-2, with TRBD1 identical over 12 bases. CDR3 sequence: CASGTGGAGYGYTF. The CDR3 DNA follows: TGTGCCAGCGGGACAGGGGGCGCCGGCTATGGCTACACCTTC. Using reference TRBV2 and TRBJ1-2 for the parts outside the CDR3, the full variable domain is EPEVTQTPSHQVTQMGQEVILRCVPISNHLYFYWYRQILGQKVEFLVSFYNNEISEKSEIFDDQFSVERPDGSNFTLKIRSTKLEDSAMYFCASGTGGAGYGYTFGSGTRLTVV.